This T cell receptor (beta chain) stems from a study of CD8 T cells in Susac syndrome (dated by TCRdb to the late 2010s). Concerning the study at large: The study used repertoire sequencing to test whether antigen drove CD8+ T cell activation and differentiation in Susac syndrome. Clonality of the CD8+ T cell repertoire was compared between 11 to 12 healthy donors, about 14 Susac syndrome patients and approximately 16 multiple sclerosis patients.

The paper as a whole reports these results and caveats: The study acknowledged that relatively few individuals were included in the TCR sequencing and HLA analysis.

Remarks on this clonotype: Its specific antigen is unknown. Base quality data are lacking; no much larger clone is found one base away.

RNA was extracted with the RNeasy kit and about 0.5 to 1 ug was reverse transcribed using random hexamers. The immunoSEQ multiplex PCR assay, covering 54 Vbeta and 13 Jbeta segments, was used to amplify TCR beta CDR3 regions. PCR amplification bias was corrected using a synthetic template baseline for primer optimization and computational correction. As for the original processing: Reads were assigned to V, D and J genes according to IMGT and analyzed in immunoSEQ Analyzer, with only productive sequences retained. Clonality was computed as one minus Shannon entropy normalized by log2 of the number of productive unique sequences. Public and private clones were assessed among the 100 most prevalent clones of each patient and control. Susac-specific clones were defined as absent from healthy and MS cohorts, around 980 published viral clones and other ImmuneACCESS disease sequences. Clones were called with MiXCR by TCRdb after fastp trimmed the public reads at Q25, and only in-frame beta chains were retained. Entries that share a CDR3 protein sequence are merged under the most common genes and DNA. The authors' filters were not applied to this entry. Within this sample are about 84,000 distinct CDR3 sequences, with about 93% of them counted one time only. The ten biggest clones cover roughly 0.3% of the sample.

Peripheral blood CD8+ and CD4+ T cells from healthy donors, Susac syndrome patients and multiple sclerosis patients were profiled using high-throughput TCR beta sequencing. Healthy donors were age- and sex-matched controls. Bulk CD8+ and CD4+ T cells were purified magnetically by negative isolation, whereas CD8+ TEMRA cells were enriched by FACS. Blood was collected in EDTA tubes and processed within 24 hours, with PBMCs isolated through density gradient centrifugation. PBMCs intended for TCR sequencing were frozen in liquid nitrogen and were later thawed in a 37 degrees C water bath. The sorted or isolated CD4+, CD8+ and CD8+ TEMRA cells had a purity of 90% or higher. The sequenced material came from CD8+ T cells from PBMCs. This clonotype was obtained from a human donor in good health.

Here is the DNA: TGTGCCAGCAGCTTCGATACAGGGAAGGGTACTGAAGCTTTCTTT. This sequence encodes CASSFDTGKGTEAFF. In this chain, TRBV7-2 is recombined with TRBJ1-1, and the D gene may be TRBD1, 6 bases matching. Trimming removed 3 bases from V and 5 bases from J, leaving 16 bases between the germline ends. From cysteine to phenylalanine, the CDR3 is 15 amino acids long. Solely the CDR3 DNA is kept, with 45 bases framed from the first base. The germline V gene specifies SGHTA as CDR1 and FQGNSA as CDR2.